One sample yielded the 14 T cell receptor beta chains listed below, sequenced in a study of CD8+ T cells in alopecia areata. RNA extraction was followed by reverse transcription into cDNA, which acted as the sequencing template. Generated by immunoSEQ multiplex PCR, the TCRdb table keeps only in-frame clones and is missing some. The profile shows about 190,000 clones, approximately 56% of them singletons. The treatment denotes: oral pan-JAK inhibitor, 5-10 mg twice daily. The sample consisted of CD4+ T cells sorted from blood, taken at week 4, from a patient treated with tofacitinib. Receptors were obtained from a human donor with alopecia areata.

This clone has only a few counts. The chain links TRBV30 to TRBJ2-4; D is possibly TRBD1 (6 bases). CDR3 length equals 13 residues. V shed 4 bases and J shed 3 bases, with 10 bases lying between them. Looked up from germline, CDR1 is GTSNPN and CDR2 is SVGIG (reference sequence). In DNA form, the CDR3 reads TGTGCCTGGACAGGGGAAATCAAAAACATTCAGTACTTC. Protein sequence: CAWTGEIKNIQYF. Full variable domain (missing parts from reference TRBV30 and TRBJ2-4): SQTIHQWPATLVQPVGSPLSLECTVEGTSNPNLYWYRQAAGRGLQLLFYSVGIGQISSEVPQNLSASRPQDRQFILSSKKLLLSDSGFYLCAWTGEIKNIQYFGAGTRLSVL.

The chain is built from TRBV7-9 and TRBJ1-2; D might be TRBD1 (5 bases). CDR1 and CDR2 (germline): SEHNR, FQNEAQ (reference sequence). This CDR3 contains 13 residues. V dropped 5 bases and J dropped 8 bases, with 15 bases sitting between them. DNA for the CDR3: TGTGCCAGCAGCCTAACGCTGGGGGAAGGCTACACCTTC. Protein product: CASSLTLGEGYTF.

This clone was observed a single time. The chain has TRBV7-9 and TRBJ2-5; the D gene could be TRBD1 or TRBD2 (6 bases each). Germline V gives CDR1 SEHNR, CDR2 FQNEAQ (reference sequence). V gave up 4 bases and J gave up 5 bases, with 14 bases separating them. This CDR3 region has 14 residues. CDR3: CASSSSGAGETQYF. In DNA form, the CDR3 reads TGTGCCAGCAGCTCTTCGGGGGCGGGTGAGACCCAGTACTTC.

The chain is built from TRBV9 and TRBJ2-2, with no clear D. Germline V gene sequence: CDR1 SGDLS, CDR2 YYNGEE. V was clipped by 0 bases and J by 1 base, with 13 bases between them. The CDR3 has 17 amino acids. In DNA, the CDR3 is TGTGCCAGCAGCGTAGAGGAACAGCGAGTGAACACCGGGGAGCTGTTTTTT. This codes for CASSVEEQRVNTGELFF. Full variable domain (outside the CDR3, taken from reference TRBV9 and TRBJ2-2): DSGVTQTPKHLITATGQRVTLRCSPRSGDLSVYWYQQSLDQGLQFLIQYYNGEERAKGNILERFSAQQFPDLHSELNLSSLELGDSALYFCASSVEEQRVNTGELFFGEGSRLTVL.

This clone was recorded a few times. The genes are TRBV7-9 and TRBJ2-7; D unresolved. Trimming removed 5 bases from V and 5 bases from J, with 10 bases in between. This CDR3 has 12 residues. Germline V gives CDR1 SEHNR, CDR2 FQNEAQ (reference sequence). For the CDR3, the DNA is TGTGCCAGCAGCCCTAGGGTAGACGAGCAGTACTTC. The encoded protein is CASSPRVDEQYF. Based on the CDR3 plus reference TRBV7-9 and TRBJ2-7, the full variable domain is DTGVSQNPRHKITKRGQNVTFRCDPISEHNRLYWYRQTLGQGPEFLTYFQNEAQLEKSRLLSDRFSAERPKGSFSTLEIQRTEQGDSAMYLCASSPRVDEQYFGPGTRLTVT.

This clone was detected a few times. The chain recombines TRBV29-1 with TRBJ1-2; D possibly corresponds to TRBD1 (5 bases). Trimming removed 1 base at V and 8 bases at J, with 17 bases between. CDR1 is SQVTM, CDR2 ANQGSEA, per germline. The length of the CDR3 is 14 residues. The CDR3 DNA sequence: TGCAGCGTTGAAGTGGCTGAGGGGCCTAAAGGCTACACCTTC. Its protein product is CSVEVAEGPKGYTF. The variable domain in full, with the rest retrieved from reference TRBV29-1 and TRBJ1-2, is SAVISQKPSRDICQRGTSLTIQCQVDSQVTMMFWYRQQPGQSLTLIATANQGSEATYESGFVIDKFPISRPNLTFSTLTVSNMSPEDSSIYLCSVEVAEGPKGYTFGSGTRLTVV.

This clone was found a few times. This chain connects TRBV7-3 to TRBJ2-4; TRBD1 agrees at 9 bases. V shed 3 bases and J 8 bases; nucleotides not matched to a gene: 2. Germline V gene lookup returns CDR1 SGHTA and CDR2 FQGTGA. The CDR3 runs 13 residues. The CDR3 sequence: CASSLGQGYIQYF. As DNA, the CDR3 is TGTGCCAGCAGCTTGGGACAGGGATACATTCAGTACTTC.

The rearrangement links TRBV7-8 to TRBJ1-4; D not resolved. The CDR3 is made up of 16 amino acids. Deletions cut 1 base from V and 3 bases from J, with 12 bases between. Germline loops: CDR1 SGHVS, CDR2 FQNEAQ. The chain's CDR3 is CASSLDRVKANEKLFF. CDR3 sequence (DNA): TGTGCCAGCAGCTTAGATCGGGTTAAGGCTAATGAAAAACTGTTTTTT.

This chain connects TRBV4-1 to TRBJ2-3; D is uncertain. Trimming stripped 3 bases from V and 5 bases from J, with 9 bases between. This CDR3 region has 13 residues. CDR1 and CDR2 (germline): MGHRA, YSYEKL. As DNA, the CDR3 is TGCGCCAGCAGCCAGGATGACGGAGATACGCAGTATTTT. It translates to CASSQDDGDTQYF.

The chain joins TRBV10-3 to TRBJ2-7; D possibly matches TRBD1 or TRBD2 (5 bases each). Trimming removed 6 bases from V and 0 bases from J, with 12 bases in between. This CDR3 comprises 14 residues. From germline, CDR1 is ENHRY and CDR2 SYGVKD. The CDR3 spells CAISREGSSYEQYF. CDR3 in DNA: TGTGCCATCAGCAGAGAGGGGAGCTCCTACGAGCAGTACTTC.

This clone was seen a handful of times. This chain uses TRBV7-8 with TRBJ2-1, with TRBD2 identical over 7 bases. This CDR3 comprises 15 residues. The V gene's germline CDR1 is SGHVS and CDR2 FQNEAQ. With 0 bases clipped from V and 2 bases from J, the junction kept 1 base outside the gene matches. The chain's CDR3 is CASSLAGGAYNEQFF. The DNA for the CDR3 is TGTGCCAGCAGCTTAGCGGGAGGGGCCTACAATGAGCAGTTCTTC.

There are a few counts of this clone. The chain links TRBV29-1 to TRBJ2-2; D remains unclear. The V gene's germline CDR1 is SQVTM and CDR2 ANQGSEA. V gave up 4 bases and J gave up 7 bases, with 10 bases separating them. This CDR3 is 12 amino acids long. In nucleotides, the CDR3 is TGCAGCGTTGTGTCACGACTCGGGGAGCTGTTTTTT. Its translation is CSVVSRLGELFF.

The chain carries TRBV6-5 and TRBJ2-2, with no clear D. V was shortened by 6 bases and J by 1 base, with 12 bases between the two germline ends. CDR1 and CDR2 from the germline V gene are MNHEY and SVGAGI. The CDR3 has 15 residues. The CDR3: CASRRPSGNTGELFF. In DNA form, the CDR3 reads TGTGCCAGCAGACGGCCCTCCGGGAACACCGGGGAGCTGTTTTTT.

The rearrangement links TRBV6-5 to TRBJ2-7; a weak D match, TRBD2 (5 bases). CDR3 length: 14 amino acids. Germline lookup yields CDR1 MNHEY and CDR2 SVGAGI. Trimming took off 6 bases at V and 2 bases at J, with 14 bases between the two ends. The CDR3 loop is CASRRGLAAYEQYF. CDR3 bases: TGTGCCAGCAGAAGAGGGCTAGCTGCCTACGAGCAGTACTTC.